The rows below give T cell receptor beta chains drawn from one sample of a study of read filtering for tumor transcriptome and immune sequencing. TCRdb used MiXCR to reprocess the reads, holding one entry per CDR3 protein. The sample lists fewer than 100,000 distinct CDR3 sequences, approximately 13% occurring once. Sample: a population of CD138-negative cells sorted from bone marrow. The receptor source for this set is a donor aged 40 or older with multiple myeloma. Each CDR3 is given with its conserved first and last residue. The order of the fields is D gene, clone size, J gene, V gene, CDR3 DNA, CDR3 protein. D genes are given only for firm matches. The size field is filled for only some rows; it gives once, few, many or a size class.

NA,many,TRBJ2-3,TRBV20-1,TGCAGTGCTAAGGGCGGTGCTAGCACAGATACGCAGTATTTT,CSAKGGASTDTQYF
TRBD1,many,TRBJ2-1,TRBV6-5,TGTGCCAGCAACAACCTTGGGACAGGGGTCAATGAGCAGTTCTTC,CASNNLGTGVNEQFF
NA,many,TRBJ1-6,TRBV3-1,TGTGCCAGCAGCCAAGATGATAGGGGCCGCGATTCACCCCTCCACTTT,CASSQDDRGRDSPLHF
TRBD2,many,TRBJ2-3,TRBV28,TGTGCCAGCAGCCTGCGGACTAGCGGGAGAAAAGATACGCAGTATTTT,CASSLRTSGRKDTQYF
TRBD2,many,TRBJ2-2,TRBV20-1,TGCAGTGCTAGATTATATCTAGCGGGAGAGACCGGGGAGCTGTTTTTT,CSARLYLAGETGELFF
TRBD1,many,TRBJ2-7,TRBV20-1,TGCAGTGCTAAAGACAGGGGATATCACGAGCAGTACTTC,CSAKDRGYHEQYF
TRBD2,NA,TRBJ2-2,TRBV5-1,TGCGCCAGCAGCATCAGACTAGCGGGACACACCGGGGAGCTGTTTTTT,CASSIRLAGHTGELFF
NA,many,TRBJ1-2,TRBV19,TGTGCCAGTAGTATGGCTCCCGGGGATTCTAACTATGGCTACACCTTC,CASSMAPGDSNYGYTF
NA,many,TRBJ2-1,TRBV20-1,TGCAGTGCTAGACAAAGAGGGGGGATGGGAAATGAGCAGTTCTTC,CSARQRGGMGNEQFF
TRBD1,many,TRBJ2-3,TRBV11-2,TGTGCCAGCAGCGCAGACAGGGAAGGCGGCACAGATACGCAGTATTTT,CASSADREGGTDTQYF
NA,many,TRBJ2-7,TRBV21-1,TGTGCCAGCAGCAAATGCATACGGCCCCTGGGGTGCTACGAGCAGTACTTC,CASSKCIRPLGCYEQYF
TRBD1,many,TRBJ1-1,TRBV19,TGTGCCAGTAGTCCCAGGGACAGGGGGAGCACTGAAGCTTTCTTT,CASSPRDRGSTEAFF
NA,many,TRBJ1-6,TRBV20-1,TGCAGTGCTCCTCAAGGGAATTCACCCCTCCACTTT,CSAPQGNSPLHF
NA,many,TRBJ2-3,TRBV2,TGTGCCAGCAGTGTGGGAGGCGCAGATACGCAGTATTTT,CASSVGGADTQYF
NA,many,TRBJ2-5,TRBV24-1,TGTGCCACCACAAGAAAGGACAGAACACAAGAGACCCAGTACTTC,CATTRKDRTQETQYF
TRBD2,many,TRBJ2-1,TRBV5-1,TGCGCCAGCAGCCTGATGGCGGGGGGGTCCTACAATGAGCAGTTCTTC,CASSLMAGGSYNEQFF
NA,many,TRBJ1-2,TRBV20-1,TGCAGTGCTAGATCCCCAGGGGCAGGACGTGTCTACACCTTC,CSARSPGAGRVYTF
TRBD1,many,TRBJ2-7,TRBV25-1,TGTGCCAGCACCACCCGACAGGGGACGTCCGAGCAGTACTTC,CASTTRQGTSEQYF
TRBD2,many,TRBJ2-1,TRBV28,TGTGCCACCATTAGCGGGAGCGCCTCCAATGAGCAGTTCTTC,CATISGSASNEQFF
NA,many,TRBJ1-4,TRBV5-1,TGCGCCAGCAGCTTGCCCGAAAATGAAAAACTGTTTTTT,CASSLPENEKLFF
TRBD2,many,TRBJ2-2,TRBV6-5,TGTGCCAGCAGGACAAGCGGGAGGGGTGCCGGGGAGCTGTTTTTT,CASRTSGRGAGELFF
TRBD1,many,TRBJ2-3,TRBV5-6,TGTGCCAGCAGCGACGGACAGGGGGCATCAGATACGCAGTATTTT,CASSDGQGASDTQYF
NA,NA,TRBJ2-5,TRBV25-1,TGTGCCAGCAGTGGTAGTTTGGAGACCCAGTACTTC,CASSGSLETQYF
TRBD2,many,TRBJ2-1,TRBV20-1,TGCAGTGCTAGAGATCTGGGGACTAGCGGGAGTAGTGATGAGCAGTTCTTC,CSARDLGTSGSSDEQFF
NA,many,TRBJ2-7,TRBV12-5,TGTGCTAGTGGTTCCTTAAGCGGAAGGAGCTCCTACGAGCAGTACTTC,CASGSLSGRSSYEQYF
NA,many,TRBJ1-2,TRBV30,TGTGCCTGGAGTTTGCAGGGAGGGTATGGCTACACCTTC,CAWSLQGGYGYTF
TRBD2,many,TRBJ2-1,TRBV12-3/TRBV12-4,TGTGCCAGCAGTCCCGGGACTAGCGGGAGATCCTACAATGAGCAGTTCTTC,CASSPGTSGRSYNEQFF
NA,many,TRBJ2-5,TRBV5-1,TGCGCCAGCAGCGACGCCATCCAAGAGACCCAGTACTTC,CASSDAIQETQYF
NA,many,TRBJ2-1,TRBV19,TGTGCCAGTAGTACCCCGACGCGCTCCTACAATGAGCAGTTCTTC,CASSTPTRSYNEQFF
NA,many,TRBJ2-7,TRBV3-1,TGTGCCAGCAGCCAAGAAACGTCAGGAAACTACGAGCAGTACTTC,CASSQETSGNYEQYF
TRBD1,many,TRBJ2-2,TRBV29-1,TGCAGCGTGGCGTGGACAGGGGGTACCGGGGAGCTGTTTTTT,CSVAWTGGTGELFF
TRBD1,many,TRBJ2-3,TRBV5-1,TGCGCCAGCACCTCCGGGACAGGGTCGCCAGATACGCAGTATTTT,CASTSGTGSPDTQYF
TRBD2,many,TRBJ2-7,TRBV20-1,TGCAGTGCTAGACATTTAAGCGGGACTAGCTCCTACGAGCAGTACTTC,CSARHLSGTSSYEQYF
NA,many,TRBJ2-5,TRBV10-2,TGCGCCAGCAGTGATGCGGACAGCCAAGAGACCCAGTACTTC,CASSDADSQETQYF
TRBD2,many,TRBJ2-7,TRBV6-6,TGTGCCAGCAGTTACTCGCAGGGATCAGTAGCGGGGGACGAGCAGTACTTC,CASSYSQGSVAGDEQYF
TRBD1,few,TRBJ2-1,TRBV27,TGTGCCAGCAGTCAGAAGGCGGGACAGGGGGCCGATGAGCAGTTCTTC,CASSQKAGQGADEQFF
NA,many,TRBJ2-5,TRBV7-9,TGTGCCAGCAGCTCCCCGGGGATGGGATTCCAAGAGACCCAGTACTTC,CASSSPGMGFQETQYF
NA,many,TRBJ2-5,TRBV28,TGTGCCACCAGGACTAATTGGGAGACCCAGTACTTC,CATRTNWETQYF
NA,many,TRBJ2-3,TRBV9,TGTGCCAGCAGCGTAGGAGGAGGGACCACCACAGATACGCAGTATTTT,CASSVGGGTTTDTQYF
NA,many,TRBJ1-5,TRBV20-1,TGCAGTGCTGGCCGGAGTAGGTCGAGCAATCAGCCCCAGCATTTT,CSAGRSRSSNQPQHF
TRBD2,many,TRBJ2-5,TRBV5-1,TGCGCCAGCAGCTATGGGACTAGCGAAGAGACCCAGTACTTC,CASSYGTSEETQYF
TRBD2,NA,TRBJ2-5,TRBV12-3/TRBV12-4,TGTGCCAGCAGGCCCGGACTAGCGGGAGGAGGGAACCAAGAGACCCAGTACTTC,CASRPGLAGGGNQETQYF
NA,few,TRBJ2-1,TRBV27,TGTGCCAGCAGTTTACGGGTCGCCCCGATGATTCTCAATGAGCAGTTCTTC,CASSLRVAPMILNEQFF
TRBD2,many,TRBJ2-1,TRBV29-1,TGCAGCGTTGAGGGAACTAGCGGGAGACCTGCTGCCAGGGGGTTCTTC,CSVEGTSGRPAARGFF
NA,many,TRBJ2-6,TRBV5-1,TGCGCCAGCAGCTTGGACATCTCTGGGGCCAACGTCCTGACTTTC,CASSLDISGANVLTF
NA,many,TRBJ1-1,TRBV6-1,TGTGCCAGCAGTGCCGGGACGGCGAACACTGAAGCTTTCTTT,CASSAGTANTEAFF
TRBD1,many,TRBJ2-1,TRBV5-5,TGTGCCAGCAGCTGGGACAGGGTTGGGGATGAGCAGTTCTTC,CASSWDRVGDEQFF
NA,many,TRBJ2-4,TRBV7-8,TGTGCCAGCAGCTTAGGTGCGGGTATAGCCAAAAACATTCAGTACTTC,CASSLGAGIAKNIQYF
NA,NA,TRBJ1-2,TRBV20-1,TGCAGTGCTTTCCCGGGGGACGGCTATGGCTACACCTTC,CSAFPGDGYGYTF
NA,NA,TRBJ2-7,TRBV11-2,TGTGCCAGCAGCTTAGCGGGGAGCAGCCACGAGCAGTACTTC,CASSLAGSSHEQYF
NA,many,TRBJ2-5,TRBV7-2,TGTGCCAGCAGCTCCATGGTCGGGGAGACCCAGTACTTC,CASSSMVGETQYF